This T cell receptor (beta chain) originates from a study of OX40 agonist ivuxolimab in advanced cancers. About the study: A mean age of about 56 years, range 23 to 79, was recorded, and about 83% were male.

The CDR3 consists of 16 residues. The junction had 4 bases not matched to a gene; V was cut back by 0 bases and J by 5 bases. Germline assignment: CDR1 LNHDA and CDR2 SQIVND (reference sequence). Assay used: immunoSEQ multiplex PCR; TCRdb lists only in-frame clones, some missing. The sample has under 55,000 clones, 86% seen once. Study-level findings and limits: Among the least clonally expanded were partial responders at 0.1-3.0 mg/kg. By week 6 at 0.1 to 3.0 mg/kg, blood CD4+ and CD8+ T cells had expanded clonally. Expanded clones belonging to CD8+ T cells outnumbered, on average, those of CD4+.

The sample holds one count of this clone. Antigen specificity is unknown. Here the sequenced sample was CD4+ or CD8+ T cells sorted from blood, taken in a trial of the OX40 agonist ivuxolimab. The chain uses TRBV19 and TRBJ1-5; TRBD1 matches at 10 bases. The clonotype originates from an adult with an advanced solid tumor such as melanoma, head and neck, liver or kidney cancer. The CDR3 nucleotides read TGTGCCAGTAGTATAGATCCGGGACAGGGGCATCAGCCCCAGCATTTT. It codes for CASSIDPGQGHQPQHF. The full variable domain, with the rest looked up from reference TRBV19 and TRBJ1-5, is DGGITQSPKYLFRKEGQNVTLSCEQNLNHDAMYWYRQDPGQGLRLIYYSQIVNDFQKGDIAEGYSVSREKKESFPLTVTSAQKNPTAFYLCASSIDPGQGHQPQHFGDGTRLSIL.